This paragraph covers one T cell receptor beta chain sequence. From germline, CDR1 is SSHAT and CDR2 FNYEAQ (reference sequence). V was trimmed by 5 bases and J by 7 bases, leaving 17 bases between them. There are 15 residues in the CDR3. The data originate from a study of technical replicates of blood from a handful of donors. This table comes from immunoSEQ multiplex PCR, and its TCRdb copy is limited to in-frame clones, with some not included. Found here are tens of thousands of clones, more than 75% of them singletons; the top ten hold 5% to 6.5%. The chain uses TRBV7-7 and TRBJ1-4, with D perhaps matching TRBD1 (6 bases). Material: PBMCs. The receptor was isolated from a human donor in good health. Some clones in this sample may be carry-over from other donors' samples. CDR3: CASSRGVGAGEKLFF. For the CDR3, the DNA is TGTGCCAGCAGCCGGGGGGTGGGGGCTGGTGAAAAACTGTTTTTT. The variable domain in full, with the rest retrieved from reference TRBV7-7 and TRBJ1-4, is GAGVSQSPRYKVTKRGQDVTLRCDPISSHATLYWYQQALGQGPEFLTYFNYEAQPDKSGLPSDRFSAERPEGSISTLTIQRTEQRDSAMYRCASSRGVGAGEKLFFGSGTQLSVL.